Presented here are 27 T cell receptor beta chains from one specimen sequenced in a study of T cell repertoires and HLA-DP antigens. These TCRs' antigens remain unknown. The method was immunoSEQ multiplex PCR; TCRdb's version includes in-frame clones alone and lacks a portion of them. Here the sample spans about 89,000 clones, about nine tenths being singletons. Sequencing was carried out using CD4+ T cells from PBMCs. Source of these receptors: a man aged 50-60 years in good health and CMV-seronegative.

This clone has a single count. The chain couples TRBV9 to TRBJ2-7, with D possibly called TRBD1 or TRBD2 (5 bases each). Per the germline V gene, CDR1 is SGDLS and CDR2 is YYNGEE. The CDR3 runs 15 residues. Trimming cost V 0 bases and J 5 bases, with 15 bases left between them. The CDR3 loop reads CASSVGGVEEHEQYF. The CDR3 bases are TGTGCCAGCAGCGTAGGAGGGGTGGAGGAGCACGAGCAGTACTTC.

V usage is TRBV6-6 and J usage is TRBJ2-1; 10 nucleotides match TRBD1. Looked up from germline, CDR1 is MNHNY and CDR2 is SVGAGI (reference sequence). With V trimmed by 5 bases and J by 7 bases, 8 bases remained unmatched. This CDR3 region has 15 residues. The CDR3, as DNA: TGTGCCAGCAGTGTCCGGGACAGGGGATGGAATGAGCAGTTCTTC. This translates into CASSVRDRGWNEQFF.

This chain uses TRBV9 with TRBJ2-5; possibly TRBD2 for D (6 bases). This CDR3 is 19 amino acids long. Deletions cut 4 bases from V and 2 bases from J, with 27 bases between. CDR1 SGDLS and CDR2 YYNGEE come from the germline V gene. This CDR3 reads CASSPRFGSGLGRQETQYF. The CDR3 bases are TGTGCCAGCAGCCCGAGATTCGGTTCGGGACTGGGAAGACAAGAGACCCAGTACTTC.

This chain links TRBV4-3 with TRBJ1-2; D is unclear. The CDR3 loop spans 12 amino acids. Per the germline V gene, CDR1 is LGHNA and CDR2 is YSLEER. Trimming removed 3 bases at V and 8 bases at J, with 10 bases between. This CDR3 is CASSHTTGGYTF. DNA of the CDR3: TGCGCCAGCAGCCACACTACTGGAGGCTACACCTTC.

This chain uses TRBV6-5 with TRBJ2-1; maybe TRBD2 (5 bases). V was cut by 6 bases and J by 0 bases, with 6 bases left in between. The germline V gene encodes CDR1 MNHEY and CDR2 SVGAGI. The CDR3 contains 13 residues. The CDR3 DNA sequence: TGTGCCAGCAGAGGGAGCTCCTACAATGAGCAGTTCTTC. It encodes CASRGSSYNEQFF.

This clone was seen more than once but under ten times. The CDR3 protein is CASSQESWGSGEAFF. In DNA, the CDR3 is TGCGCCAGCAGCCAAGAATCATGGGGAAGCGGTGAAGCTTTCTTT. The chain employs TRBV4-3 and TRBJ1-1; no reliable D call. Germline assignment: CDR1 LGHNA and CDR2 YSLEER. Trimming left V 0 bases short and J 7 bases short, with 15 bases between. This CDR3 has 15 amino acids.

J is TRBJ1-2 and V is TRBV5-1; a weak D match, TRBD1 (5 bases). V was cut by 3 bases and J by 6 bases, with 9 bases left in between. The CDR3 covers 12 residues. Germline loops: CDR1 SGHRS, CDR2 YFSETQ. Here the CDR3 reads CASSYDSNGYTF. For the CDR3, the DNA is TGCGCCAGCAGCTACGACAGTAATGGCTACACCTTC.

V is TRBV2 and J is TRBJ2-6; D may correspond to TRBD1 or TRBD2 (5 bases each). V was clipped by 3 bases and J by 0 bases, with 9 bases between them. CDR3 length: 16 residues. The germline CDR1 and CDR2 sequences are SNHLY and FYNNEI. The CDR3 DNA reads as TGTGCCAGCAGTGACGTTGGGGGCTCTGGGGCCAACGTCCTGACTTTC. Amino acids: CASSDVGGSGANVLTF.

V usage is TRBV14 and J usage is TRBJ1-1; perhaps TRBD1 as D (5 bases). Trimming pared 4 bases from V and 1 base from J, leaving 13 bases between. Germline CDR1 SGHDN, CDR2 FVKESK. The CDR3 covers 15 residues. The DNA for the CDR3 is TGTGCCAGCAGCCCGATGGGGGAGGGGAACACTGAAGCTTTCTTT. Its translation is CASSPMGEGNTEAFF.

As regards this clone: At one end the junction does not follow the germline gene, possibly because of a read error. This sequence joins TRBV6-1 and TRBJ2-7; D gene unclear. The CDR3 covers 11 residues. Per the germline V gene, CDR1 is MNHNS and CDR2 is SASEGT. CDR3 sequence (DNA): TGTGCCACCAGTAATCCCTACGAGCAGTACTTC. As protein: CATSNPYEQYF.

The chain has TRBV4-3 and TRBJ2-1; D not resolved. Between the trimmed V and J ends, which lost 1 base and 0 bases, there was a span of 10 bases. The germline V gene encodes CDR1 LGHNA and CDR2 YSLEER. This CDR3 spans 16 amino acids. The CDR3 sequence: CASSQAAAGSYNEQFF. CDR3 coding DNA: TGCGCCAGCAGCCAAGCGGCCGCAGGCTCCTACAATGAGCAGTTCTTC.

This CDR3 reads CASSLQGNIQYF. The CDR3 DNA follows: TGCGCCAGCAGCCTACAGGGGAACATTCAGTACTTC. The V gene is TRBV5-1, the J gene TRBJ2-4, with 7 bases matching TRBD1. This CDR3 region has 12 residues. The V gene's germline CDR1 is SGHRS and CDR2 YFSETQ. J was trimmed by 7 bases and V by 4 bases; bases with no gene match: 2.

V gene TRBV27 combines with J gene TRBJ2-1; TRBD1 agrees at 9 bases. The CDR3 length is 15 residues. The V gene end was trimmed by 6 bases and the J gene end by 9 bases; junction bases not matched to a gene: 12. CDR1 and CDR2 (germline): MNHEY, SMNVEV (reference sequence). This CDR3 is CASSTLPGTGIEQFF. The CDR3 DNA is TGTGCCAGCAGCACGCTCCCCGGGACAGGGATTGAGCAGTTCTTC.

The genes are TRBV9 and TRBJ1-1; maybe TRBD1 (5 bases). The V gene lost 3 bases and the J gene lost 4 bases, with 25 bases spanning the gap. Germline-derived CDR1 and CDR2 are SGDLS and YYNGEE. The CDR3 length is 18 residues. As DNA, the CDR3 is TGTGCCAGCAGCGCGTCCGAGGGGAGTACTGTTAAGTTCACTGAAGCTTTCTTT. Its translation is CASSASEGSTVKFTEAFF.

As concerns this clone: The junction differs from germline at one of its ends, possibly a read error. This chain connects TRBV7-7 to TRBJ2-1, with 7 bases that match TRBD2. CDR3 length equals 16 residues. From germline, CDR1 is SSHAT and CDR2 FNYEAQ (reference sequence). CDR3 sequence reads: CASSGAPAGVGNEQFF. CDR3 in DNA: TGTGCTAGCAGCGGGGCCCCGGCGGGGGTCGGGAATGAGCAGTTCTTC.

This clone appeared once. The rearrangement links TRBV18 to TRBJ2-1; D not resolved. Germline V lookup: CDR1 KGHSH, CDR2 LQKENI. The V and J ends lost 1 base and 3 bases respectively, with 10 bases between them. This CDR3 region has 15 residues. The CDR3 here is CASSPLRVGYNEQFF. CDR3 coding DNA: TGTGCCAGCTCACCACTTCGGGTTGGCTACAATGAGCAGTTCTTC. Full variable domain (missing parts from reference TRBV18 and TRBJ2-1): NAGVMQNPRHLVRRRGQEARLRCSPMKGHSHVYWYRQLPEEGLKFMVYLQKENIIDESGMPKERFSAEFPKEGPSILRIQQVVRGDSAAYFCASSPLRVGYNEQFFGPGTRLTVL.

The chain uses TRBV5-1 and TRBJ1-4; D is possibly TRBD1 (5 bases). CDR3 length: 16 residues. V was shortened by 2 bases and J by 2 bases, with 13 bases between the two germline ends. Germline CDR1 reads SGHRS; CDR2 reads YFSETQ. Here the CDR3 DNA reads TGCGCCAGCAGCTTCCAGGCGGCAGGGACTAATGAAAAACTGTTTTTT. The encoded protein is CASSFQAAGTNEKLFF. Together with reference TRBV5-1 and TRBJ1-4, the CDR3 gives the full variable domain: KAGVTQTPRYLIKTRGQQVTLSCSPISGHRSVSWYQQTPGQGLQFLFEYFSETQRNKGNFPGRFSGRQFSNSRSEMNVSTLELGDSALYLCASSFQAAGTNEKLFFGSGTQLSVL.

The V and J genes are TRBV25-1 and TRBJ1-2, with D hard to call. CDR3 length: 17 amino acids. Germline CDR1 is MGHDK and CDR2 is SYGVNS. Trimming stripped 3 bases from V and 0 bases from J, with 17 bases between. The DNA for the CDR3 is TGTGCCAGCAGTGATCCACGGTATCATGATACTAACTATGGCTACACCTTC. Translating it yields CASSDPRYHDTNYGYTF.

The chain joins TRBV19 to TRBJ2-1; 7 bases align to TRBD2. Germline V lookup: CDR1 LNHDA, CDR2 SQIVND (reference sequence). The length of the CDR3 is 14 residues. With V trimmed by 7 bases and J by 0 bases, 3 bases remained unmatched. The CDR3 region is CASKGRDSYNEQFF. CDR3 nucleotide sequence: TGTGCCAGTAAAGGGAGGGACTCCTACAATGAGCAGTTCTTC.

This clone was counted between two and nine times. This chain uses TRBV7-8 with TRBJ2-7; 7 bases fit TRBD1. This CDR3 has 11 residues. The germline V gene has CDR1 SGHVS and CDR2 FQNEAQ. With 5 bases clipped from V and 11 bases from J, the junction kept 6 bases outside the gene matches. This CDR3 reads CASSRGQVEYF. The DNA for the CDR3 is TGTGCCAGCAGCCGCGGACAGGTTGAGTACTTC.

V usage is TRBV5-1 and J usage is TRBJ1-1; 7 bases are a match to TRBD1. Trimming cost V 5 bases and J 1 base; bases outside gene matches: 5. The CDR3 length is 14 residues. CDR1 and CDR2 (germline): SGHRS, YFSETQ. CDR3 DNA sequence: TGCGCCAGCAGGCCTGGGACAGCGAACACTGAAGCTTTCTTT. Protein sequence: CASRPGTANTEAFF.

The genes are TRBV6-1 and TRBJ2-3; 7 nucleotides agree with TRBD2. The CDR3 has 15 residues. CDR1 MNHNS and CDR2 SASEGT come from the germline V gene. Unmatched junction bases numbered 9, after V lost 5 bases and J lost 4 bases. The DNA for the CDR3 is TGTGCCAGCAGTCCATCCCGGGAGGCACCAGATACGCAGTATTTT. Translated: CASSPSREAPDTQYF.

V and J are TRBV28 and TRBJ1-5, with TRBD1 matching 7 bases. V trimming: 1 base; J trimming: 7 bases; junction bases outside the gene matches: 7. Germline CDR1 reads MDHEN; CDR2 reads SYDVKM. The CDR3 extends over 15 amino acids. The CDR3 here is CASSLSLRGEQPQHF. The CDR3, as DNA: TGTGCCAGCAGTTTATCTCTCAGGGGGGAACAGCCCCAGCATTTT.

The chain employs TRBV12-5 and TRBJ2-7; D unresolved. V was clipped by 5 bases and J by 3 bases, with 5 bases between them. This CDR3 is 11 amino acids long. Germline values: CDR1 LGHNT, CDR2 FRNRAP. For the CDR3, the DNA is TGTGCTAGTGGTCATATCTACGAGCAGTACTTC. It is translated as CASGHIYEQYF.

The rearrangement links TRBV19 to TRBJ2-2, with D uncertain. The CDR3 runs to 14 residues. In germline, CDR1 is LNHDA, CDR2 SQIVND (reference sequence). V lost 5 bases to trimming and J lost 1 base, with 8 bases between them. The CDR3 region has the DNA TGTGCCAGTAGTTCACGACAGAACACCGGGGAGCTGTTTTTT. Its protein product is CASSSRQNTGELFF.

V and J are TRBV19 and TRBJ2-1; 10 positions agree with TRBD2. Germline V gives CDR1 LNHDA, CDR2 SQIVND (reference sequence). CDR3 length: 17 amino acids. Losses at the gene ends were 4 bases for V and 6 bases for J; bases not matched to a gene: 12. The CDR3 DNA is TGTGCCAGTAGTAGGGCTTCGGCTAGCGGGGGCCTCAATGAGCAGTTCTTC. Translating gives CASSRASASGGLNEQFF.

The V call is TRBV28, the J call TRBJ1-1; D gene ambiguous. V was pared by 0 bases and J by 2 bases, with 4 bases between. From germline, CDR1 is MDHEN and CDR2 SYDVKM. CDR3 length equals 13 residues. CDR3 sequence reads: CASSLWTNTEAFF. CDR3 DNA: TGTGCCAGCAGTTTATGGACAAACACTGAAGCTTTCTTT.